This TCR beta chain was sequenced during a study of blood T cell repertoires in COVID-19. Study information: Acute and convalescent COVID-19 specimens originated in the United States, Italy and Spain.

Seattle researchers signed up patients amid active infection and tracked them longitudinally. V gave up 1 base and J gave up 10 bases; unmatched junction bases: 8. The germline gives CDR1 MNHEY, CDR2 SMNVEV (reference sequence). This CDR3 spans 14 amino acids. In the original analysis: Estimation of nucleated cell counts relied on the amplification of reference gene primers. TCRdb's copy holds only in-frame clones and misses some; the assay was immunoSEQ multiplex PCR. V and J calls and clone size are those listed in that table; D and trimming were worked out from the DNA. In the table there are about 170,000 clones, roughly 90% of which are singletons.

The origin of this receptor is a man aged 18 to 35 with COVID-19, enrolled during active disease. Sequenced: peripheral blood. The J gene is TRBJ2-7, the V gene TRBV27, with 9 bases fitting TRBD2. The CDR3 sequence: CASSLWSAGGPQYF. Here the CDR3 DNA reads TGTGCCAGCAGTTTATGGTCGGCGGGAGGGCCCCAGTACTTC.